This T cell receptor beta chain was recorded in a study of blood T cell repertoires in COVID-19 (dated by TCRdb to about 2020). Context from the whole study: Samples covering the acute and convalescent phases of COVID-19 were provided by collaborators in the United States, Italy and Spain. Where available, HLA class I and class II types were taken from metadata supplied by the sample provider and were not determined by assay-based typing. The material from the prospective study consisted of cDNA or gDNA derived from T cells, B-cell-depleted T cells, or PBMCs. Deeply sampled blood TCRbeta repertoires from subjects exposed to, actively infected with, or recovered from COVID-19 were included in the dataset. A freely available public database, intended as a resource for researchers studying the immune response to SARS-CoV-2, is where the repertoires were released. Nearly every sample came with metadata listing a de-identified subject ID, COVID-19 status, age in years and sex. The samples were drawn from two sources: the first 160 participants of the ongoing ImmuneRACE study, and 1,200 or so subjects contributed by 6 global collaborators.

CDR3 length: 15 amino acids, cysteine to phenylalanine. The DNA shown is the 45-base CDR3, in frame from base 1. CDR1 and CDR2 (SGHDT, YYEEEE) derive from the germline V gene. V drops 1 base and J drops 8 bases, leaving 15 bases in between. As to this clone: Which antigen it targets is not known. No quality values exist for individual bases; no much larger clone is one base distant.

Collaborating institutions collected whole blood in K2EDTA tubes following their own protocols. For TCRbeta analysis, collaborators shipped samples as frozen whole blood, isolated PBMCs, or DNA extracted from either of those sample types. Overall study outcomes, separate from this receptor: The amount of clinical and demographic metadata varied by source and participant and was provided uncurated.

TCRbeta CDR3 regions were amplified from genomic DNA by means of the immunoSEQ Assay, a bias-controlled multiplex PCR. Per the original workflow: The number of nucleated cells in each sample was estimated from the amplification of reference gene primers within the assay. To quantify the absolute abundance of each unique TCRbeta CDR3 rearrangement, sequence reads were collapsed and filtered. Productive Simpson clonality was computed per sample as the square root of Simpson's diversity index over productive rearrangements. In its TCRdb copy, this immuneACCESS table keeps in-frame sequences only and misses some clones. Where compared with another copy, unresolved V genes explain less than half of these, and the others have no known cause. D and trimming come from the DNA, and the V and J calls and clone size come from that table. For this sample there are around 99,000 clones; around three quarters appear just once. The ten largest clones represent less than 5% of the sample.

The origin of this receptor is a human donor in a cohort sampled during active or convalescent COVID-19. The sample consisted of peripheral blood. The V and J genes are TRBV5-6 and TRBJ1-4, with no confident D gene call. CDR3 loop: CASSLFVGVREKLFF. The nucleotides read TGTGCCAGCAGCTTGTTTGTGGGAGTGCGGGAAAAACTGTTTTTT. The full variable domain, with segments outside the CDR3 supplied by the reference TRBV5-6 and TRBJ1-4 proteins, appears as DAGVTQSPTHLIKTRGQQVTLRCSPKSGHDTVSWYQQALGQGPQFIFQYYEEEERQRGNFPDRFSGHQFPNYSSELNVNALLLGDSALYLCASSLFVGVREKLFFGSGTQLSVL.